This TCR beta chain was captured in a study of graft-versus-host responses after intestinal transplantation. Turning to the study itself: Each patient got anti-thymocyte globulin induction, then tacrolimus and steroids for about 3 years.

The CDR3 length is 13 residues. Germline loops: CDR1 MDHEN, CDR2 SYDVKM. Trimming took 5 bases from V and 1 from J, leaving 8 bases between them. With respect to this clone: The antigen is undetermined.

Sequenced by immunoSEQ multiplex PCR; TCRdb stores in-frame clones only, minus some. The sample includes some 100,000 clones, 75% to 95% of them seen just once. The TCR originated in a human donor who received an intestinal transplant. V usage is TRBV28 and J usage is TRBJ1-1; D gene ambiguous. This specimen was unstimulated CD8+ T cells sorted from spleen or lymph node cells, taken before intestinal transplant. CDR3: CASSITRNTEAFF. CDR3 DNA: TGTGCCAGCAGTATCACAAGGAACACTGAAGCTTTCTTT.